What follows describes a single T cell receptor beta chain. No antigen is known for it. These data belong to a study of shared clonotypes between healthy human individuals. The protocol was immunoSEQ multiplex PCR, while the TCRdb copy is restricted to in-frame clones and leaves out a portion. The profile shows around 2.1 million clones, approximately 95% of them singletons. V lost 6 bases to trimming and J lost 1 base, with 15 bases between them. Germline V gene lookup returns CDR1 MNHNY and CDR2 SVGAGI (reference sequence). The length of the CDR3 is 15 residues. Study conclusions and caveats: In the sorted subsets, rarefaction showed sequencing was incomplete despite large depth.

This sequence originates from a man younger than 35 in good health. V gene TRBV6-6 combines with J gene TRBJ2-5; D is perhaps TRBD1 (6 bases). The sequenced sample was naive CD4+ T cells sorted from blood. Regarding subset: CD45RA+ positively selected. Here the CDR3 reads CASSPTGYAQETQYF. CDR3 sequence (DNA): TGTGCCAGCAGCCCAACAGGGTACGCCCAAGAGACCCAGTACTTC.